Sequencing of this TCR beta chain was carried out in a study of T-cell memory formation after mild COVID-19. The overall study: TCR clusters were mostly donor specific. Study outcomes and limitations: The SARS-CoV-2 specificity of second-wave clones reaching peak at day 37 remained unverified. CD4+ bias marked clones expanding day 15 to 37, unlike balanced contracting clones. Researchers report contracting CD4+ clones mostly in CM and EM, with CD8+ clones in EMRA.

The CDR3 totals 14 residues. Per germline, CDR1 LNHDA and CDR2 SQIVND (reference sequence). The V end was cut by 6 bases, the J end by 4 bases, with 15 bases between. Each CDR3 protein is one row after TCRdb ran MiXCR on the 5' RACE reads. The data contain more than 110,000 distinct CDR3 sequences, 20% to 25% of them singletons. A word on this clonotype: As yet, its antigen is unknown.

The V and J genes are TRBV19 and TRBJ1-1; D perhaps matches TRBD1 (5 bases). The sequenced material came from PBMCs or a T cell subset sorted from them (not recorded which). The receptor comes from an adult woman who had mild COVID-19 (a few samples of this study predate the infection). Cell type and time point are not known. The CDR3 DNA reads TGTGCCAGTAGCCCCAGGGATCTCGGCACTGAAGCTTTCTTT. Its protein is CASSPRDLGTEAFF. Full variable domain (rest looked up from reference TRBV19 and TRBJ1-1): DGGITQSPKYLFRKEGQNVTLSCEQNLNHDAMYWYRQDPGQGLRLIYYSQIVNDFQKGDIAEGYSVSREKKESFPLTVTSAQKNPTAFYLCASSPRDLGTEAFFGQGTRLTVV.